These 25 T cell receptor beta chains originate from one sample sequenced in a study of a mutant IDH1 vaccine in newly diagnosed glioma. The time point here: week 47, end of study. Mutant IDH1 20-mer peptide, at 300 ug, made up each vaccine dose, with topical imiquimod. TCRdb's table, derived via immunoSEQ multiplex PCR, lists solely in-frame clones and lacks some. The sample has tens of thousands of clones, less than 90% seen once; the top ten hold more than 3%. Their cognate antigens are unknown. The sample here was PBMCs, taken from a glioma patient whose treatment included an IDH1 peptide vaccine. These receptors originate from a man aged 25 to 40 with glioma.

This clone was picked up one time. The CDR3 DNA follows: TGTGCCAGCAGGGCACAGGACAGAAACAATCAGCCCCAGCATTTT. Translating gives CASRAQDRNNQPQHF. This sequence joins TRBV6-1 and TRBJ1-5; tentative D call: TRBD1 (6 bases). The CDR3 consists of 15 residues. Between the trimmed V and J ends, which lost 6 bases and 3 bases, there was a span of 15 bases. In germline, CDR1 is MNHNS, CDR2 SASEGT.

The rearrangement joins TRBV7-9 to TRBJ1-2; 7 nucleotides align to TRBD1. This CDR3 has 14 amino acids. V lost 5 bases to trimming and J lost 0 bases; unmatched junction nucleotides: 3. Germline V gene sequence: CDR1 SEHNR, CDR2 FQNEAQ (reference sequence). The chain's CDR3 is CASSLGTANYGYTF. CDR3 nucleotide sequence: TGTGCCAGCAGCCTAGGGACAGCTAACTATGGCTACACCTTC.

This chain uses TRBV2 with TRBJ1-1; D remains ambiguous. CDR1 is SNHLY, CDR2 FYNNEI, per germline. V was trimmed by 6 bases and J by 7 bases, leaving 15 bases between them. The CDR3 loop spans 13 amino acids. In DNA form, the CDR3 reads TGTGCCAGCAGGGGCAGCGAAGAGGGTGAAGCTTTCTTT. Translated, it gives CASRGSEEGEAFF.

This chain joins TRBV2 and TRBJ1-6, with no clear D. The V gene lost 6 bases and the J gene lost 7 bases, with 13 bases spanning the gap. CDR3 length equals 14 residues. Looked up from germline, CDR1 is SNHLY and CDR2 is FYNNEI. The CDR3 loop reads CASRRRALNSPLHF. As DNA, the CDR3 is TGTGCCAGCAGGCGACGGGCCTTAAATTCACCCCTCCACTTT.

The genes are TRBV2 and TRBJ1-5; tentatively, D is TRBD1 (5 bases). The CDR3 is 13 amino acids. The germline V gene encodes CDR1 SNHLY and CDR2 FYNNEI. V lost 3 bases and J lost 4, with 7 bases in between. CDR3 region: CASSDGGNQPQHF. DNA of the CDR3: TGTGCCAGCAGTGATGGGGGTAATCAGCCCCAGCATTTT.

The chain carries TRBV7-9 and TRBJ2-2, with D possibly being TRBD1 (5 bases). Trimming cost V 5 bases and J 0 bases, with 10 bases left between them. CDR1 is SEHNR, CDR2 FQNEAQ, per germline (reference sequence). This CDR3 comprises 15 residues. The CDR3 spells CASSPDRTNTGELFF. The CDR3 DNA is TGTGCCAGCAGCCCCGACAGAACGAACACCGGGGAGCTGTTTTTT.

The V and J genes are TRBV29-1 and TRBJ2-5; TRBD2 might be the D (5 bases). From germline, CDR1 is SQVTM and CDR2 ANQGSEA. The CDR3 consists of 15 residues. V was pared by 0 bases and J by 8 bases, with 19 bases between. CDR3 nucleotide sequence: TGCAGCGTTGAAGATCGGCCGAGCCGTCCGGGAACCCAGTACTTC. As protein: CSVEDRPSRPGTQYF.

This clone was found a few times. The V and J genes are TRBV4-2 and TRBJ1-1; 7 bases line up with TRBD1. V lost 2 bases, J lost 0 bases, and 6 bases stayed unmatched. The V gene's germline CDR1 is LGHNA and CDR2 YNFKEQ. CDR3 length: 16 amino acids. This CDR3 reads CASSQSGTAMNTEAFF. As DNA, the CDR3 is TGTGCCAGCAGCCAATCCGGGACAGCTATGAACACTGAAGCTTTCTTT.

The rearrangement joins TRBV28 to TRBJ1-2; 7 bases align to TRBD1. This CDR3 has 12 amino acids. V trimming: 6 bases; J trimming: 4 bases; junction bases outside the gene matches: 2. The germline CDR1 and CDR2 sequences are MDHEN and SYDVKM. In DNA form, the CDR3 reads TGTGCCAGCAGATCAGGGGGCTATGGCTACACCTTC. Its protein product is CASRSGGYGYTF.

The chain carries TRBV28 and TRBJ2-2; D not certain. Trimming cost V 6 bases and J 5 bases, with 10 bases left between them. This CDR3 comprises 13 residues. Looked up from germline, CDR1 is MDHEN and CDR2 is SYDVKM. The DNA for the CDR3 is TGTGCCAGCAGAAAAATACTTACCGGGGAGCTGTTTTTT. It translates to CASRKILTGELFF. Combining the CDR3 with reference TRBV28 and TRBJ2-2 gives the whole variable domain DVKVTQSSRYLVKRTGEKVFLECVQDMDHENMFWYRQDPGLGLRLIYFSYDVKMKEKGDIPEGYSVSREKKERFSLILESASTNQTSMYLCASRKILTGELFFGEGSRLTVL.

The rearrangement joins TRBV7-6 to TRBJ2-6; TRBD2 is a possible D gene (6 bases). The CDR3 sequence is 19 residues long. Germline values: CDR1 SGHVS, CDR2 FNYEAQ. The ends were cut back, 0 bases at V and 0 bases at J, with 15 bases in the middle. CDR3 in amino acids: CASSLAGLRTPSGANVLTF. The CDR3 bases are TGTGCCAGCAGCTTAGCCGGACTACGGACCCCCTCTGGGGCCAACGTCCTGACTTTC.

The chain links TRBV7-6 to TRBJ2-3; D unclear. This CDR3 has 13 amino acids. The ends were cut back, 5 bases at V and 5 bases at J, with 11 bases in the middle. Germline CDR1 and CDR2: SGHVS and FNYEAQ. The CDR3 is CASSPNLRDTQYF. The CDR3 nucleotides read TGTGCCAGCAGCCCAAACTTAAGAGATACGCAGTATTTT.

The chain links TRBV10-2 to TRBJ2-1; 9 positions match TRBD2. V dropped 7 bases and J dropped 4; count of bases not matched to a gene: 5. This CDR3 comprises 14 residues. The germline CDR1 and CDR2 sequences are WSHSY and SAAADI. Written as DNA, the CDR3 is TGCGCCAGCAATGCGGGGGGGCTTTACAATGAGCAGTTCTTC. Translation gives CASNAGGLYNEQFF.

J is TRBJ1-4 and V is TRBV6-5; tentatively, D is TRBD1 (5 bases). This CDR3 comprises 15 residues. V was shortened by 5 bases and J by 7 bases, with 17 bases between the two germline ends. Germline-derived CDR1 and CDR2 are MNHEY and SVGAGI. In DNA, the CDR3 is TGTGCCAGCAGTCGACAGTTCCCGTTGAGTGAAAAACTGTTTTTT. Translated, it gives CASSRQFPLSEKLFF.

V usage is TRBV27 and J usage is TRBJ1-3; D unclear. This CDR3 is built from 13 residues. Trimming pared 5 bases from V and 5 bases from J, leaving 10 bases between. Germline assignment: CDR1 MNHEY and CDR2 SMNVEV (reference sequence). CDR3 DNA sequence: TGTGCCAGCAGTCGTTCAATCCGAAACACCATATATTTT. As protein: CASSRSIRNTIYF.

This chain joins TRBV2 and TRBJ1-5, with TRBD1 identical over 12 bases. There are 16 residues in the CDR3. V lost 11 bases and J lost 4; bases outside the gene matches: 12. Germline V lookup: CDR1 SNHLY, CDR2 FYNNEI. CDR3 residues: CACTRDRGRRNQPQHF. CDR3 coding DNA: TGTGCCTGCACCAGGGACAGGGGGCGTAGGAATCAGCCCCAGCATTTT.

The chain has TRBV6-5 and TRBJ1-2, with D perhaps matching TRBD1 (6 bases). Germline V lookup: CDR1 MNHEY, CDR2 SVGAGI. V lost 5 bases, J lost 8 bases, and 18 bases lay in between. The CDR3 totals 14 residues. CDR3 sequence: CASSVSTGSEGYTF. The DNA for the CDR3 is TGTGCCAGCAGTGTCTCGACAGGCTCCGAGGGCTACACCTTC.

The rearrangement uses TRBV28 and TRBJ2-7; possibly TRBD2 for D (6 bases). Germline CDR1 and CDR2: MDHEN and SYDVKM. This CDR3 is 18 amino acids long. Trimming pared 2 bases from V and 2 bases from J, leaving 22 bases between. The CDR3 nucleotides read TGTGCCAGCAGTTTAAGGGATTACATGACTAGGGAAGCCTACGAGCAGTACTTC. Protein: CASSLRDYMTREAYEQYF.

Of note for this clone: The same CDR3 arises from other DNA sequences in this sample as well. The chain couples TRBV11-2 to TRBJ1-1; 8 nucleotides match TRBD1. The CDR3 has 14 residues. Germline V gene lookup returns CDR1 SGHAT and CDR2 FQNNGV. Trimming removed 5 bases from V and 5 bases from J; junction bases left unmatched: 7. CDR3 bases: TGTGCCAGCAGCCTACGGACAGGGAATACTGAAGCTTTCTTT. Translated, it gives CASSLRTGNTEAFF.

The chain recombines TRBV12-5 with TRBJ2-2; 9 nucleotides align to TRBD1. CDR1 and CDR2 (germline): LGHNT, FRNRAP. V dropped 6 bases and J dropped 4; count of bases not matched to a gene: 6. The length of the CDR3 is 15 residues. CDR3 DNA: TGTGCTAGTGGGGGACAGGGCCGCGGCACCGGGGAGCTGTTTTTT. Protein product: CASGGQGRGTGELFF.

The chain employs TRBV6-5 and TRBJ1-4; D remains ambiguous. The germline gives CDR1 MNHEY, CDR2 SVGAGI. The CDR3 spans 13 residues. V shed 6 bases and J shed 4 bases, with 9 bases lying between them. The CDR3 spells CASRKGNNEKLFF. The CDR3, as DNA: TGTGCCAGCAGAAAGGGAAATAATGAAAAACTGTTTTTT.

The CDR3 region is CASSPYMGVPETQYF. The CDR3 bases are TGTGCCAGTAGTCCCTACATGGGAGTACCGGAGACCCAGTACTTC. This chain uses TRBV19 with TRBJ2-5; tentative D call: TRBD2 (5 bases). The CDR3 sequence is 15 residues long. Germline CDR1 reads LNHDA; CDR2 reads SQIVND (reference sequence). With 5 bases removed from V and 5 bases from J, the gap between germline ends came to 18 bases.

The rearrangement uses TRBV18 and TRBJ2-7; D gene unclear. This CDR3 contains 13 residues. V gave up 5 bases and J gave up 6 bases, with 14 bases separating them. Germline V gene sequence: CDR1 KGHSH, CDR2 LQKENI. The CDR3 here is CASSVQGVREQYF. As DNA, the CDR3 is TGTGCCAGCTCAGTGCAAGGTGTTCGCGAGCAGTACTTC.

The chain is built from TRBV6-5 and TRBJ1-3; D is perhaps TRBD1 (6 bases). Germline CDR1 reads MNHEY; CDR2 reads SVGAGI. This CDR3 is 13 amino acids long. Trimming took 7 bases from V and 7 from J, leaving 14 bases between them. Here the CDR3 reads CASTDDRKNTIYF. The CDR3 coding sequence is TGTGCCAGCACGGACGACAGGAAGAACACCATATATTTT.

The CDR3 nucleotides read TGTGCCAGTAGTATATCAGCGGGGGTTGAGACCCAGTACTTC. This sequence encodes CASSISAGVETQYF. The rearrangement links TRBV19 to TRBJ2-5; 8 bases are shared with TRBD2. This CDR3 has 14 amino acids. Germline V gene lookup returns CDR1 LNHDA and CDR2 SQIVND (reference sequence). V shed 2 bases, J shed 5 bases, and the junction held 4 bases outside the gene matches.